Below, one TCR beta chain is given with its context. This sample was included in a study of control samples from healthy donors and cancer patients. Only in-frame clones appear in the TCRdb table, and some are missing; sequencing was by immunoSEQ multiplex PCR. Of tens of thousands of clones in the sample, about 90% were seen once. Germline CDR1 is MNHNS and CDR2 is SASEGT. V lost 2 bases to trimming and J lost 5 bases; unmatched junction nucleotides: 8. The CDR3 loop spans 16 amino acids. This receptor was taken from a woman aged 50 to 60 in good health. The chain links TRBV6-1 to TRBJ2-1, with TRBD2 matching 8 bases. Sequenced: blood. CDR3 coding DNA: TGTGCCAGCAGTGAATTTTCGGGAGGGGTTCACAATGAGCAGTTCTTC. Translation gives CASSEFSGGVHNEQFF.